Each of the 3 T cell receptor beta chains below was sequenced from the same sample in a study of blood T cell repertoires in COVID-19. Assay used: immunoSEQ multiplex PCR; TCRdb lists only in-frame clones, some missing. The sample contains 210,000 or so clones, around 81% of which appear only once. Sequencing input: PBMCs or T cells enriched from blood (not recorded which). The receptor set was obtained from a woman aged 45-59 years with acute COVID-19.

J is TRBJ1-1 and V is TRBV3-1 (or the pseudogene TRBV3-2); D uncertain. V was shortened by 1 base and J by 7 bases, with 7 bases between the two germline ends. CDR1 and CDR2 (germline): LGHDT, YNNKEL (reference sequence). This CDR3 contains 12 residues. The CDR3 loop reads CASSQADVEAFF. CDR3 DNA: TGTGCCAGCAGCCAAGCAGATGTTGAAGCTTTCTTT.

This chain uses TRBV7-2 with TRBJ1-6; D unclear. Trimming shortened V by 1 base and J by 6 bases, and 7 bases separated the two germline ends. CDR3 size: 14 residues. The germline gives CDR1 SGHTA, CDR2 FQGNSA. CDR3 amino acids: CASSLVQINSPLHF. In nucleotides, the CDR3 is TGTGCCAGCAGCTTAGTTCAGATTAATTCACCCCTCCACTTT. The full variable domain, completed using reference TRBV7-2 and TRBJ1-6, is GAGVSQSPSNKVTEKGKDVELRCDPISGHTALYWYRQSLGQGLEFLIYFQGNSAPDKSGLPSDRFSAERTGGSVSTLTIQRTQQEDSAVYLCASSLVQINSPLHFGNGTRLTVT.

The rearrangement joins TRBV6-4 to TRBJ2-7; 8 nucleotides agree with TRBD1. V lost 9 bases and J lost 1; bases outside the gene matches: 5. CDR1 is MRHNA and CDR2 is SNTAGT in the germline V gene. This CDR3 contains 13 residues. The CDR3, as DNA: TGTGCCAGAGAGACAGGGGATTCCTACGAGCAGTACTTC. Protein product: CARETGDSYEQYF.